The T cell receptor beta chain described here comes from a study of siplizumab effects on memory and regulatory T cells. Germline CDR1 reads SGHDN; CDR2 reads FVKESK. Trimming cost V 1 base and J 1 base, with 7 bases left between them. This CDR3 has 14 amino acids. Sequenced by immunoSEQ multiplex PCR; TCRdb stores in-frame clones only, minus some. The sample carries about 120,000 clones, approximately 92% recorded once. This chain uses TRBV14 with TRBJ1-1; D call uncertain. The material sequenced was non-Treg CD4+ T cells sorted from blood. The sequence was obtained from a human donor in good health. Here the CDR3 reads CASSQVGWNTEAFF. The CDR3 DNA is TGTGCCAGCAGCCAAGTCGGGTGGAACACTGAAGCTTTCTTT.